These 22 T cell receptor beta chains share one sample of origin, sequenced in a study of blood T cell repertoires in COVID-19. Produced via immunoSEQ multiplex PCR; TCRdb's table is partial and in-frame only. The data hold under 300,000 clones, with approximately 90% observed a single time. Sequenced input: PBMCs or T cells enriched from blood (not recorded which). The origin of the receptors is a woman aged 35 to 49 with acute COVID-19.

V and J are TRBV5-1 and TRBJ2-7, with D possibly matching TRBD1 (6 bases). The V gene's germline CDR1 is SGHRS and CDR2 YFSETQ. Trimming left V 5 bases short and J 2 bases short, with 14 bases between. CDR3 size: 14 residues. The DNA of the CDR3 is TGCGCCAGCAGTACAGGGTGGGGAGCCTACGAGCAGTACTTC. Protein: CASSTGWGAYEQYF.

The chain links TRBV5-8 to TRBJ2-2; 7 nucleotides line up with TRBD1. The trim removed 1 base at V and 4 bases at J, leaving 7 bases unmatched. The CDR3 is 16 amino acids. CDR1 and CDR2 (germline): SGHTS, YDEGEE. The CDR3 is CASSLPGQASTGELFF. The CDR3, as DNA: TGTGCCAGCAGCTTGCCCGGACAGGCGAGCACCGGGGAGCTGTTTTTT.

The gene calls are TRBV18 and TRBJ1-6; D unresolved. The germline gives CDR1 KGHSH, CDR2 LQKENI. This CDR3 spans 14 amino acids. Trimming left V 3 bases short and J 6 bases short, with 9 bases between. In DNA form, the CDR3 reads TGTGCCAGCTCACCCGAGGGTCGTAATTCACCCCTCCACTTT. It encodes CASSPEGRNSPLHF.

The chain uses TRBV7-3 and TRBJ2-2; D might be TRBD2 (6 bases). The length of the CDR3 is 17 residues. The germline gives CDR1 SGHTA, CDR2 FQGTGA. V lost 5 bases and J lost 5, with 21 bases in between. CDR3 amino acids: CASSPGLGPRGTGELFF. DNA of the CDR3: TGTGCCAGCAGCCCAGGGTTGGGCCCCCGGGGGACCGGGGAGCTGTTTTTT.

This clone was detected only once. The CDR3 coding sequence is TGTGCCAGCAGCTTGGCGGGGGGGACCGTGGCCCAGTACTTC. Its translation is CASSLAGGTVAQYF. V usage is TRBV5-4 and J usage is TRBJ2-5; 8 bases match TRBD2. Losses at the gene ends were 0 bases for V and 9 bases for J; bases not matched to a gene: 7. This CDR3 has 14 residues. The germline CDR1 and CDR2 sequences are SGHNT and YYREEE (reference sequence).

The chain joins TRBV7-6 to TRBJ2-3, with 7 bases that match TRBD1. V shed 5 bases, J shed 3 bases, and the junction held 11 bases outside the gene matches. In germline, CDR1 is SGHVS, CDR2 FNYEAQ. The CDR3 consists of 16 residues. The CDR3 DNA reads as TGTGCCAGCAGCCGCCTCCCGGGACAGACGACAGATACGCAGTATTTT. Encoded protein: CASSRLPGQTTDTQYF.

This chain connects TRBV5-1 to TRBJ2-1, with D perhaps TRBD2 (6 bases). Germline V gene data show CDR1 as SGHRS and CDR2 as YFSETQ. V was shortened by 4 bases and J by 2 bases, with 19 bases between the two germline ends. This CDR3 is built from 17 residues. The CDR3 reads CASSPSLRGRAYNEQFF. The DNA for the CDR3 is TGCGCCAGCAGCCCCTCTTTACGGGGGAGAGCCTACAATGAGCAGTTCTTC.

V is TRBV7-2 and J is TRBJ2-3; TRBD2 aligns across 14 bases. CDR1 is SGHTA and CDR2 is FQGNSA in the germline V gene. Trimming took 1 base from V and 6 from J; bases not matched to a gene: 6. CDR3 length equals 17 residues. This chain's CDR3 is CASSLVTSGGARDTQYF. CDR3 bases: TGTGCCAGCAGCTTAGTGACTAGCGGGGGGGCCCGGGATACGCAGTATTTT. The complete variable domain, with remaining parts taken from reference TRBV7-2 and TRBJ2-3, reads GAGVSQSPSNKVTEKGKDVELRCDPISGHTALYWYRQSLGQGLEFLIYFQGNSAPDKSGLPSDRFSAERTGGSVSTLTIQRTQQEDSAVYLCASSLVTSGGARDTQYFGPGTRLTVL.

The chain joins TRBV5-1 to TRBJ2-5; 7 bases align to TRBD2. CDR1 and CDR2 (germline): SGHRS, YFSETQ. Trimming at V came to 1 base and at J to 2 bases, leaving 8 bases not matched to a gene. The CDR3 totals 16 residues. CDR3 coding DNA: TGCGCCAGCAGCTTGTTTCCGGGGGGTTCACAAGAGACCCAGTACTTC. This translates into CASSLFPGGSQETQYF.

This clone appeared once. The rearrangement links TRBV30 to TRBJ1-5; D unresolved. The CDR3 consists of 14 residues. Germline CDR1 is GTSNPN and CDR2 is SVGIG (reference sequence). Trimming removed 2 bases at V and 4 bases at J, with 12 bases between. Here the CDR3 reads CAWSSGSLNQPQHF. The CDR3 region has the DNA TGTGCCTGGAGTTCGGGATCGTTGAATCAGCCCCAGCATTTT.

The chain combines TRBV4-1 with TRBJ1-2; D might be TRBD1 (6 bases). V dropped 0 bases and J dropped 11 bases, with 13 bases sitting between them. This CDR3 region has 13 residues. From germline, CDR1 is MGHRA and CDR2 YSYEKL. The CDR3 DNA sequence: TGCGCCAGCAGCCAAGAGAGACAGGTCGATTACACCTTC. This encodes CASSQERQVDYTF.

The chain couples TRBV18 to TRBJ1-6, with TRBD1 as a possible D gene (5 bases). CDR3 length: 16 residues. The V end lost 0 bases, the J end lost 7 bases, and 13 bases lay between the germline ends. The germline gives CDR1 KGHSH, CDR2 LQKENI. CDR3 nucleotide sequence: TGTGCCAGCTCACCACCGGGACTTTCAGGGAATTCACCCCTCCACTTT. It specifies CASSPPGLSGNSPLHF. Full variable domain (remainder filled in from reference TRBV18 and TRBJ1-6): NAGVMQNPRHLVRRRGQEARLRCSPMKGHSHVYWYRQLPEEGLKFMVYLQKENIIDESGMPKERFSAEFPKEGPSILRIQQVVRGDSAAYFCASSPPGLSGNSPLHFGNGTRLTVT.

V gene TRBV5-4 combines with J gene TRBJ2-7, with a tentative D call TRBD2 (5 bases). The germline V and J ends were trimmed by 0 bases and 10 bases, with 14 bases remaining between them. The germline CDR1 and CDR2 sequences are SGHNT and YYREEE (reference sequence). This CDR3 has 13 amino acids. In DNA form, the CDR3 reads TGTGCCAGCAGCTTGGGACCCCAGGAGGAACAGTACTTC. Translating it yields CASSLGPQEEQYF.

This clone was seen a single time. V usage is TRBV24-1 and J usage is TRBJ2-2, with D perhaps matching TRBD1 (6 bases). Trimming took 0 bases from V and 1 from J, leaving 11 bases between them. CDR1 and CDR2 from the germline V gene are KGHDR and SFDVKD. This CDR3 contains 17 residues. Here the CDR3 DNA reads TGTGCCACCAGTGATTTGTCCGGGACACAGAACACCGGGGAGCTGTTTTTT. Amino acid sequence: CATSDLSGTQNTGELFF.

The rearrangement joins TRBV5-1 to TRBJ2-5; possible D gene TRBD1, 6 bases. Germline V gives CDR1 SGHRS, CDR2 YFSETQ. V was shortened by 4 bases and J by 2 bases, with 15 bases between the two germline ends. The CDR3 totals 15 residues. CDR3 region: CASSPLGQSQETQYF. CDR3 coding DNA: TGCGCCAGCAGCCCCCTGGGACAATCACAAGAGACCCAGTACTTC. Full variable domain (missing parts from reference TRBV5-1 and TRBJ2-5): KAGVTQTPRYLIKTRGQQVTLSCSPISGHRSVSWYQQTPGQGLQFLFEYFSETQRNKGNFPGRFSGRQFSNSRSEMNVSTLELGDSALYLCASSPLGQSQETQYFGPGTRLLVL.

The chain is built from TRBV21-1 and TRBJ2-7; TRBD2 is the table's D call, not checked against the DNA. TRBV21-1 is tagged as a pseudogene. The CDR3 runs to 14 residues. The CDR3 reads CASTSGGWYYEQYF. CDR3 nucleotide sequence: TGTGCCAGCACTTCAGGAGGGTGGTACTACGAGCAGTACTTC.

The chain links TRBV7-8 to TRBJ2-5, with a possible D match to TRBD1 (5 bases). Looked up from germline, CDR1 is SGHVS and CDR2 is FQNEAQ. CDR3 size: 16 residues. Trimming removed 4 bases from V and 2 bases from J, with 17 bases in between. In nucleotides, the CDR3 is TGTGCCAGCAGCTCCCGACAGATAAACAAACAAGAGACCCAGTACTTC. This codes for CASSSRQINKQETQYF.

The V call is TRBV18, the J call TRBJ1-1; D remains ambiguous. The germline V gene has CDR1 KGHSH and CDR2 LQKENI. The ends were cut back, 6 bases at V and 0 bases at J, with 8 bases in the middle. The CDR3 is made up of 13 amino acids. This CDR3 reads CASSSDMNTEAFF. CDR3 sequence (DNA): TGTGCCAGCTCGTCCGACATGAACACTGAAGCTTTCTTT.

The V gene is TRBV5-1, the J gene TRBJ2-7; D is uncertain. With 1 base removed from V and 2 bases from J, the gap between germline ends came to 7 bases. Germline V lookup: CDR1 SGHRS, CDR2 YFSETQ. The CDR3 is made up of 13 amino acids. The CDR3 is CASSLNIAYEQYF. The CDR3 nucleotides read TGCGCCAGCAGCTTGAACATTGCCTACGAGCAGTACTTC.

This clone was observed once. The CDR3 sequence is CASSQVGGSGSTDTQYF. The CDR3, as DNA: TGCGCCAGCAGCCAAGTGGGGGGTAGCGGGAGTACAGATACGCAGTATTTT. The rearrangement links TRBV4-1 to TRBJ2-3, with 9 bases fitting TRBD2. With V trimmed by 1 base and J by 3 bases, 8 bases remained unmatched. The CDR3 is 17 amino acids. Per the germline V gene, CDR1 is MGHRA and CDR2 is YSYEKL.

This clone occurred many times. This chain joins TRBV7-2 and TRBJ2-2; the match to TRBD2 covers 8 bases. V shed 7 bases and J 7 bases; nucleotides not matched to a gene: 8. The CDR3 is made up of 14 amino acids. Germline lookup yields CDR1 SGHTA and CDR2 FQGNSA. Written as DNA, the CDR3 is TGTGCCAGCAAAGCGGGGGAACCGAGCGGGGAGCTGTTTTTT. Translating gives CASKAGEPSGELFF.

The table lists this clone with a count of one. The chain's CDR3 is CASSRPAGEQFF. In nucleotides, the CDR3 is TGCGCCAGCAGCCGCCCTGCCGGTGAGCAGTTCTTC. The genes are TRBV4-1 and TRBJ2-1; no clear D. The germline V and J ends were trimmed by 4 bases and 9 bases, with 10 bases remaining between them. The CDR3 is 12 amino acids. Germline loops: CDR1 MGHRA, CDR2 YSYEKL.